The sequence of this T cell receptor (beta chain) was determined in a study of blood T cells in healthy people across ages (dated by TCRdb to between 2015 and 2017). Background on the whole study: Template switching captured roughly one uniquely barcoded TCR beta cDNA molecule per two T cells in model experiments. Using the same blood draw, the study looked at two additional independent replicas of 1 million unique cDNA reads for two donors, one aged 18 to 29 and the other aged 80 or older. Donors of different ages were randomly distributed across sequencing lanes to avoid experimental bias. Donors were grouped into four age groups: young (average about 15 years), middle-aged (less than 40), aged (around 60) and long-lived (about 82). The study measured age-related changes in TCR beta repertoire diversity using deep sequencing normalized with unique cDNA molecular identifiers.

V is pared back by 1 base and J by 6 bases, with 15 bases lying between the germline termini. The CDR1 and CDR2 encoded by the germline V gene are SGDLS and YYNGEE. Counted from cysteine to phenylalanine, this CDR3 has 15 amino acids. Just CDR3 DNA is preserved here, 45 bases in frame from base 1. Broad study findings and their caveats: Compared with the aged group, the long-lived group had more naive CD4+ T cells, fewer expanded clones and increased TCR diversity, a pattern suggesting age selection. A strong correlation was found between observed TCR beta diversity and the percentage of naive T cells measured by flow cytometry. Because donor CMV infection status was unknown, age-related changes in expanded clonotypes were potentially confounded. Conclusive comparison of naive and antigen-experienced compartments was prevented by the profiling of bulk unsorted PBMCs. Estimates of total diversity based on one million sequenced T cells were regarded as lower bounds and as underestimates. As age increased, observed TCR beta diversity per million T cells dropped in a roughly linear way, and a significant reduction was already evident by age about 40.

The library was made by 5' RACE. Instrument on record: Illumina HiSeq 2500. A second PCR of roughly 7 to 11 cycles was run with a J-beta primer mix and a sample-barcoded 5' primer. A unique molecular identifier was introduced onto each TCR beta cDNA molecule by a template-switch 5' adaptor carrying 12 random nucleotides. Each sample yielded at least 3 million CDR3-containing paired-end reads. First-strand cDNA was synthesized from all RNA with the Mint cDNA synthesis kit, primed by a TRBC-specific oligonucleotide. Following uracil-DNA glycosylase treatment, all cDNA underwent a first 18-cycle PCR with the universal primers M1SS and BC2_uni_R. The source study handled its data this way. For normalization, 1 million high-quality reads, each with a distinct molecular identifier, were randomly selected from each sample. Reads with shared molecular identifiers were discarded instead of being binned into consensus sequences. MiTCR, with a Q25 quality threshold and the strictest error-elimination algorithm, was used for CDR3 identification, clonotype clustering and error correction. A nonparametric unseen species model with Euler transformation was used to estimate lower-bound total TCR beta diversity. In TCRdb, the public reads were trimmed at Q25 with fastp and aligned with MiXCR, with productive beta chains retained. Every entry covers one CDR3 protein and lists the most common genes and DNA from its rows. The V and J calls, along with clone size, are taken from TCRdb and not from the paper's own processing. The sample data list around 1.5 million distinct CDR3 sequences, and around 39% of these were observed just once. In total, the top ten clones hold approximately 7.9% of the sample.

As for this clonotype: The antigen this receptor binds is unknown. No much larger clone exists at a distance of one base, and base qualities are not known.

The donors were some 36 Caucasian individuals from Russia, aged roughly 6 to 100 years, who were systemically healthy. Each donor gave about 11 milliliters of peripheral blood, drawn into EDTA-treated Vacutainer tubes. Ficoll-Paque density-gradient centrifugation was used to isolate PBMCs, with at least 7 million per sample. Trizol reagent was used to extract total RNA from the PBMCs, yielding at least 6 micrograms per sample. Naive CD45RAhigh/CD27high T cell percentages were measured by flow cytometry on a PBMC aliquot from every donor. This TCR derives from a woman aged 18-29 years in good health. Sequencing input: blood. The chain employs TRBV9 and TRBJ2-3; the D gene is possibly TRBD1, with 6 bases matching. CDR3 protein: CASSVSQGTTDTQYF. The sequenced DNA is TGTGCCAGCAGCGTAAGCCAGGGGACCACCGATACGCAGTATTTT.